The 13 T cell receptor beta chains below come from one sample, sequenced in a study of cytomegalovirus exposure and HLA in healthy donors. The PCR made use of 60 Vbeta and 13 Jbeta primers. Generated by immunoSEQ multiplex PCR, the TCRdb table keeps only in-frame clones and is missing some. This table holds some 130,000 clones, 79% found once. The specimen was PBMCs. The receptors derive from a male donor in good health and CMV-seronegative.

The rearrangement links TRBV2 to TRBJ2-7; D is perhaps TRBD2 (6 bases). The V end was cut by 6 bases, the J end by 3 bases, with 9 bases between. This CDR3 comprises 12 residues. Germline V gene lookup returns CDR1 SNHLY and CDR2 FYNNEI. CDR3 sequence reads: CASRQEGYEQYF. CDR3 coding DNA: TGTGCCAGCAGACAGGAGGGCTACGAGCAGTACTTC.

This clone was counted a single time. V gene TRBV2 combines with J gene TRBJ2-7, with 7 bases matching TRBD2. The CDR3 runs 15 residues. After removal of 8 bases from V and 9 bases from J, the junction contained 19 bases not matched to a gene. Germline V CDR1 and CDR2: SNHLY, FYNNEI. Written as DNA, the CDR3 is TGTGCCAGCCGCCAGCGGGCTAGCGGTACCTCGGTGCAGTACTTC. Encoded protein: CASRQRASGTSVQYF.

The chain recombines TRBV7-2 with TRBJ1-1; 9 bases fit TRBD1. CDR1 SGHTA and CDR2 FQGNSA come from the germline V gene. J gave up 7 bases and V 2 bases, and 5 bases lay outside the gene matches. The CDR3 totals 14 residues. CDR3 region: CASSLTRDRVEAFF. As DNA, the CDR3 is TGTGCCAGCAGCTTAACTCGGGACAGGGTTGAAGCTTTCTTT.

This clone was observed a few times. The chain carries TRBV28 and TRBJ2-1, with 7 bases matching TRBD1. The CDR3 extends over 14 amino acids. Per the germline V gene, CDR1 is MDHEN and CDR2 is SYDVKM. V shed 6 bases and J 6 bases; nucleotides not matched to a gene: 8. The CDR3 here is CASSKRQGRNEQFF. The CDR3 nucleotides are TGTGCCAGCAGCAAACGACAGGGTCGCAATGAGCAGTTCTTC.

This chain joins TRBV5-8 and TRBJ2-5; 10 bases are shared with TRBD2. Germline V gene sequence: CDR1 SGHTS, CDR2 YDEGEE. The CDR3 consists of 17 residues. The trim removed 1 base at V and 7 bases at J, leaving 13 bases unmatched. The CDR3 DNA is TGTGCCAGCAGCTTGACCGCTAGCGGGGGCCAAAGGGGGACCCAGTACTTC. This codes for CASSLTASGGQRGTQYF.

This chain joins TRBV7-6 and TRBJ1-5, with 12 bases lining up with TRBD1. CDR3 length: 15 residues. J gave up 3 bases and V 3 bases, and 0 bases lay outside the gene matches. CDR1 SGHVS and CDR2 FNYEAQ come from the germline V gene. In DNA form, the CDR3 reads TGTGCCAGCAGCTTGGGACAGGGGGCCAATCAGCCCCAGCATTTT. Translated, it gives CASSLGQGANQPQHF.

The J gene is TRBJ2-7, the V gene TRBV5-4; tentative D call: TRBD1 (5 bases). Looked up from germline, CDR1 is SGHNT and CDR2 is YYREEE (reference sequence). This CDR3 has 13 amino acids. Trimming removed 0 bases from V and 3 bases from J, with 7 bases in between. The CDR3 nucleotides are TGTGCCAGCAGCTTGGACAGGTACTACGAGCAGTACTTC. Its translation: CASSLDRYYEQYF.

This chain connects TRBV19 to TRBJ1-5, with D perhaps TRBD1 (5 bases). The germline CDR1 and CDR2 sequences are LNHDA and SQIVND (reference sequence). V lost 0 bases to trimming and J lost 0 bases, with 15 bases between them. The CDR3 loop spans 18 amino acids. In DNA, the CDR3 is TGTGCCAGTAGTATAGAGCGGCAGGGCTTGTATAGCAATCAGCCCCAGCATTTT. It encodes CASSIERQGLYSNQPQHF. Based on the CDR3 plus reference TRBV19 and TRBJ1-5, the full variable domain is DGGITQSPKYLFRKEGQNVTLSCEQNLNHDAMYWYRQDPGQGLRLIYYSQIVNDFQKGDIAEGYSVSREKKESFPLTVTSAQKNPTAFYLCASSIERQGLYSNQPQHFGDGTRLSIL.

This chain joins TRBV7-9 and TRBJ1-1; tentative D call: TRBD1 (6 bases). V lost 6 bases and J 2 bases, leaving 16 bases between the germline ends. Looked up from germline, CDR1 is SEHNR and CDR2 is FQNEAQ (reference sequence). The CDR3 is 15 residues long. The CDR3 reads CASSRGGAVNTEAFF. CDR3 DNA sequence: TGTGCCAGCAGTAGGGGGGGGGCGGTAAACACTGAAGCTTTCTTT.

CDR3 loop: CASSHPSISGELFF. The CDR3 DNA reads as TGCGCCAGCAGCCATCCATCCATTAGCGGGGAGCTGTTTTTT. The chain uses TRBV4-3 and TRBJ2-2, with D unresolved. The ends were cut back, 3 bases at V and 7 bases at J, with 12 bases in the middle. Germline-derived CDR1 and CDR2 are LGHNA and YSLEER. This CDR3 has 14 amino acids.

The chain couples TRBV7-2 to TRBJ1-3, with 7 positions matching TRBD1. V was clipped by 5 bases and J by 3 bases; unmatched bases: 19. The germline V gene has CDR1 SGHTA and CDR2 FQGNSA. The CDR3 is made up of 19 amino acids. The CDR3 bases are TGTGCCAGCAGCCCCGGGACAGTCTTGCTCCCCTATCTTGGAAACACCATATATTTT. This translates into CASSPGTVLLPYLGNTIYF.

CDR3: CASSESRAGVGETQYF. Here the CDR3 DNA reads TGTGCCAGCAGTGAGAGTCGAGCGGGGGTCGGCGAGACCCAGTACTTC. The chain is built from TRBV2 and TRBJ2-5; TRBD2 matches 8 bases. Germline CDR1 is SNHLY and CDR2 is FYNNEI. V lost 3 bases to trimming and J lost 5 bases; unmatched junction nucleotides: 11. The CDR3 has 16 amino acids.

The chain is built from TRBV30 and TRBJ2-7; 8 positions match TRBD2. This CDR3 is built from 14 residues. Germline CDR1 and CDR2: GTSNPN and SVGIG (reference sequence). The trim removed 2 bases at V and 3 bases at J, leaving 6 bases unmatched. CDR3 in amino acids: CAWSSGGTYYEQYF. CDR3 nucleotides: TGTGCCTGGAGTTCGGGGGGGACCTACTACGAGCAGTACTTC.